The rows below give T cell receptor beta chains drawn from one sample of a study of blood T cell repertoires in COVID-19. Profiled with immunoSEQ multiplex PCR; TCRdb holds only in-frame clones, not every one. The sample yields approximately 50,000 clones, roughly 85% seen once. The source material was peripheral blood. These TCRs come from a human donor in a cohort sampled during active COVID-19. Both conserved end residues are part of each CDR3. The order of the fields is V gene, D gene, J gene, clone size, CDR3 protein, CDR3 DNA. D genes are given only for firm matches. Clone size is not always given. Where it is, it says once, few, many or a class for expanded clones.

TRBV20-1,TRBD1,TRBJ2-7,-,CSAMTGGTQYF,TGCAGTGCTATGACAGGGGGAACCCAGTACTTC
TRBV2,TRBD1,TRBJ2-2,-,CASIATGHGGELFF,TGTGCCAGCATCGCGACAGGGCATGGCGGGGAGCTGTTTTTT
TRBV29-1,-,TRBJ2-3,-,CSVGDKRTDTQYF,TGCAGCGTTGGCGACAAACGCACAGATACGCAGTATTTT
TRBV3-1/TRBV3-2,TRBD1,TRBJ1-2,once,CASSQGSRGRGYGYTF,TGTGCCAGCAGCCAAGGTTCGAGGGGGCGAGGCTATGGCTACACCTTC
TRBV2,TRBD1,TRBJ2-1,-,CASRVRQGSIFF,TGTGCCAGCAGAGTCAGACAGGGGTCGATATTCTTC
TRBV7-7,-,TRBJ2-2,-,CASSPTSKGANTGELFF,TGTGCTAGCAGTCCCACTAGTAAGGGGGCGAACACCGGGGAGCTGTTTTTT
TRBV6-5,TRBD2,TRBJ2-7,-,CASSSSGEASYEQYF,TGTGCCAGCAGCTCAAGCGGGGAGGCCTCCTACGAGCAGTACTTC
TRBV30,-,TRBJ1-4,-,CAAGRGSATNEKLFF,TGTGCCGCCGGAAGGGGGTCAGCAACTAATGAAAAACTGTTTTTT
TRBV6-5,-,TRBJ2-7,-,CASSPISPYEQYF,TGTGCCAGCAGTCCTATATCTCCCTACGAGCAGTACTTC
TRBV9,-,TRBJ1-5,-,CASSVGSGRNQPQHF,TGTGCCAGCAGCGTAGGTTCTGGGCGCAATCAGCCCCAGCATTTT
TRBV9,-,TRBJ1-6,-,CASSAFGSPLHF,TGTGCCAGCAGCGCTTTCGGGTCACCCCTCCACTTT
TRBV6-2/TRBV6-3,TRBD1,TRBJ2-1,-,CASSLRQGVSYNEQFF,TGTGCCAGCAGCCTACGACAGGGGGTATCCTACAATGAGCAGTTCTTC
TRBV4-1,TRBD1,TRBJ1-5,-,CASSRLGQGNQPQHF,TGCGCCAGCAGCCGCCTCGGACAGGGTAATCAGCCCCAGCATTTT
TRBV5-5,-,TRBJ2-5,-,CASTPMMAGETQYF,TGTGCCAGCACCCCAATGATGGCGGGCGAGACCCAGTACTTC
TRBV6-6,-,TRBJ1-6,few,CASSPWTSGQSPLHF,TGTGCCAGCAGTCCCTGGACCAGCGGACAGTCACCCCTCCACTTT
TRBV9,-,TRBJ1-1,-,CASSASSGNTEAFF,TGTGCCAGCAGCGCCTCGTCAGGGAACACTGAAGCTTTCTTT
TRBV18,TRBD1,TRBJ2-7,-,CASSRTGEEQYF,TGTGCCAGCTCACGGACAGGGGAAGAGCAGTACTTC
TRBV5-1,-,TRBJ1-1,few,CASSLWEVGTEAFF,TGCGCCAGCAGCTTGTGGGAGGTGGGTACTGAAGCTTTCTTT
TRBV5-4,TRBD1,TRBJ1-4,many,CASSLRQGGEKLFF,TGTGCCAGCAGCTTGAGACAGGGTGGCGAAAAACTGTTTTTT
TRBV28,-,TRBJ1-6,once,CASTPTGGSSYNSPLHF,TGTGCCAGCACCCCTACGGGGGGGAGCTCCTATAATTCACCCCTCCACTTT
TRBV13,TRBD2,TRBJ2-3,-,CAPSLPGTSGGGTDTQYF,TGTGCCCCCAGCTTACCGGGGACTAGCGGGGGGGGCACAGATACGCAGTATTTT
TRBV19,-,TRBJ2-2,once,CASRTGTENTGELFF,TGTGCCAGTAGAACAGGAACCGAGAACACCGGGGAGCTGTTTTTT
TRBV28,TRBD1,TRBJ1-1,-,CASSAGQVNTEAFF,TGTGCCAGCAGCGCGGGACAGGTGAACACTGAAGCTTTCTTT
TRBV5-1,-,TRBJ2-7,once,CASSPTERGSQYF,TGCGCCAGCAGCCCCACCGAACGGGGGTCTCAGTACTTC
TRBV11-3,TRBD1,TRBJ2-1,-,CASSPRQGRDLNEQFF,TGTGCCAGCAGCCCCCGACAGGGTCGGGACCTCAATGAGCAGTTCTTC
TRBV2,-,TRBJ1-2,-,CASRQGDYGGYTF,TGTGCCAGCAGACAGGGTGATTACGGTGGCTACACCTTC
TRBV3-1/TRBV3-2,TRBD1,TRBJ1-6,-,CASSQDSGQGSSYNSPLHF,TGTGCCAGCAGCCAGGATAGCGGACAGGGGAGCTCCTATAATTCACCCCTCCACTTT
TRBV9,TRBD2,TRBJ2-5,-,CASSVGLAGPQGGQETQYF,TGTGCCAGCAGCGTAGGCCTAGCGGGGCCCCAAGGGGGGCAAGAGACCCAGTACTTC
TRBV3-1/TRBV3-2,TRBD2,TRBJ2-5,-,CASSQGNSGQETQYF,TGTGCCAGCAGCCAAGGAAATAGCGGGCAAGAGACCCAGTACTTC
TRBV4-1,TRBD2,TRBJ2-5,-,CASSQFSGVQETQYF,TGCGCCAGCAGCCAATTTAGCGGGGTCCAAGAGACCCAGTACTTC
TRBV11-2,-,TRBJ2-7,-,CASSFRGREQYF,TGTGCCAGCAGCTTCCGAGGGCGCGAGCAGTACTTC
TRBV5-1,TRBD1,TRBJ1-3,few,CASSLGATGSGNTIYF,TGCGCCAGCAGCTTGGGGGCGACAGGGAGTGGAAACACCATATATTTT
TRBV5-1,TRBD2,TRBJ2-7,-,CASSWSGGPSYEQYF,TGCGCCAGCAGCTGGAGCGGGGGGCCCTCCTACGAGCAGTACTTC
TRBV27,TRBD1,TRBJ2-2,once,CASSEGQGIPSNTGELFF,TGTGCCAGCAGTGAGGGACAGGGCATCCCAAGCAATACCGGGGAGCTGTTTTTT
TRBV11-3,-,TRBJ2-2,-,CASSQQVGGELFF,TGTGCTAGCAGCCAACAGGTTGGCGGGGAGCTGTTTTTT
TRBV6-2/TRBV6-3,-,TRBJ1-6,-,CASSPTSSNSPLHF,TGTGCCAGCAGCCCGACAAGCTCCAATTCACCCCTCCACTTT
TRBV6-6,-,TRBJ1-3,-,CASSYWTPSSGNTIYF,TGTGCCAGCAGTTACTGGACTCCCAGCTCTGGAAACACCATATATTTT
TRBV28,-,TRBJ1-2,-,CASSIQPSRGYTF,TGTGCCAGCAGTATCCAACCGTCTAGGGGCTACACCTTC
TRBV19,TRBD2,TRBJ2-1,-,CASSILRLAGLDNEQFF,TGTGCCAGTAGTATCCTTCGCCTAGCGGGACTAGACAATGAGCAGTTCTTC
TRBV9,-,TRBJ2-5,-,CASSPSRGRQETQYF,TGTGCCAGCAGCCCCTCGCGGGGGCGCCAAGAGACCCAGTACTTC
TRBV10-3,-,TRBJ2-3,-,CAISGGSGSADTQYF,TGTGCCATCAGTGGTGGGAGCGGGTCCGCAGATACGCAGTATTTT
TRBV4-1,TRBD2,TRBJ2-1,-,CASSYGTSGSIIYNEQFF,TGCGCCAGCAGCTACGGGACTAGCGGGAGTATTATCTACAATGAGCAGTTCTTC
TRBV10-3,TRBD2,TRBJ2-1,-,CAISVSGTSGNNEQFF,TGTGCCATCAGTGTCTCCGGGACTAGCGGGAACAATGAGCAGTTCTTC
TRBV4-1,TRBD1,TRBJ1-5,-,CASSQEAGQGRHQPQHF,TGCGCCAGCAGCCAAGAGGCGGGACAGGGTCGGCATCAGCCCCAGCATTTT
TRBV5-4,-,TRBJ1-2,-,CASSLELEGYTF,TGTGCCAGCAGCTTGGAGCTGGAGGGCTACACCTTC
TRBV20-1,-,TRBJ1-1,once,CSASEVAGMNTEAFF,TGCAGTGCTAGTGAAGTGGCAGGAATGAACACTGAAGCTTTCTTT
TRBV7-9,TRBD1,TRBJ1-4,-,CASSLGDRGRHEKLFF,TGTGCCAGCAGCTTAGGGGACAGGGGACGGCATGAAAAACTGTTTTTT
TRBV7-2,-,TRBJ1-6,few,CASSLMGGNSPLHF,TGTGCCAGCAGCTTAATGGGCGGGAATTCACCCCTCCACTTT
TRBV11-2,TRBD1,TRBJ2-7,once,CASSPWTGGAHEQYF,TGTGCCAGCAGCCCGTGGACAGGGGGGGCCCACGAGCAGTACTTC
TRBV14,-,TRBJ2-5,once,CASSQGAETQYF,TGTGCCAGCAGCCAGGGGGCGGAGACCCAGTACTTC
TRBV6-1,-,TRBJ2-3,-,CASSEAGAALYSYF,TGTGCCAGCAGTGAAGCGGGGGCAGCCCTTTATAGTTATTTT
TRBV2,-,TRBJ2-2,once,CASSYLANTGELFF,TGTGCCAGCAGTTACTTGGCGAACACCGGGGAGCTGTTTTTT